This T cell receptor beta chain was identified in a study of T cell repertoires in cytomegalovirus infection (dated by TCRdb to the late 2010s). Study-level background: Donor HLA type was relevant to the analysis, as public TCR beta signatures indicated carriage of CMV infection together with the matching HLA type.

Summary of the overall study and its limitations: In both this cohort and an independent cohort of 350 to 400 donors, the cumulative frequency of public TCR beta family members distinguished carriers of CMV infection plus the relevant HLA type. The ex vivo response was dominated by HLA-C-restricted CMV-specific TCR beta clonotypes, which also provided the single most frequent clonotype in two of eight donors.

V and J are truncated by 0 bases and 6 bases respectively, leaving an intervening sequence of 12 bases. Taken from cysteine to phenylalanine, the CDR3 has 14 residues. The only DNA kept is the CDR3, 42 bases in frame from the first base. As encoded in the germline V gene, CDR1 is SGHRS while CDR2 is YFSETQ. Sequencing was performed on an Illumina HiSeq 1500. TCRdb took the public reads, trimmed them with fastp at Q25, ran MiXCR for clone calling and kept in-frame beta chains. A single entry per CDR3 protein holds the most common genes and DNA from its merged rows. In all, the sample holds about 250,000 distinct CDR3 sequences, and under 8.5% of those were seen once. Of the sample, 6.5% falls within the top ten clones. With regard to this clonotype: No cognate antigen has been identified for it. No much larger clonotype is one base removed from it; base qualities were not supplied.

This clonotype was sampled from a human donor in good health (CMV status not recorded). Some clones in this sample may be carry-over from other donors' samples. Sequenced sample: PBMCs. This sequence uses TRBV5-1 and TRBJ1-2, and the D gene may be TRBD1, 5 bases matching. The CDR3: CASSLAQRGDGYTF. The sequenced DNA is TGCGCCAGCAGCTTGGCCCAGCGAGGGGATGGCTACACCTTC.